This is a list of T cell receptor beta chains from one sample in a study of T cell responses to AZD1222 COVID-19 vaccine. This table comes from immunoSEQ multiplex PCR, and its TCRdb copy is limited to in-frame clones, with some not included. The data hold roughly 180,000 clones, with 75% to 90% observed a single time. Sample: peripheral blood, taken on day 0 of AZD1222 vaccination. These TCRs come from an adult in good health. The CDR3 runs from the conserved cysteine through the conserved F or W. The D gene is left open where the match is weak. Not all rows give a size; the values are once, few, many and, for expanded clones, a class.

clone_size | d_call | j_call | v_call | cdr3_nt | cdr3_aa
once | . | TRBJ1-1 | TRBV18 | TGTGCCAGCTCACCTGATGGACGTACCGAAGCTTTCTTT | CASSPDGRTEAFF
. | TRBD1 | TRBJ1-5 | TRBV19 | TGTGCCAGTAGTGCGTCCTGGGACAGGGTTCAGCCCCAGCATTTT | CASSASWDRVQPQHF
. | . | TRBJ1-3 | TRBV7-2 | TGTGCCAGCAGCCCGAGCTTGGGAAACACCATATATTTT | CASSPSLGNTIYF
once | . | TRBJ2-2 | TRBV5-1 | TGCGCCAGCAGCTTGACCAACACCGGGGAGCTGTTTTTT | CASSLTNTGELFF
once | . | TRBJ1-3 | TRBV5-1 | TGCGCCAGCAGCCACGACCATGGGGGGCCTGGAAACACCATATATTTT | CASSHDHGGPGNTIYF
. | . | TRBJ2-5 | TRBV29-1 | TGCAGCGTTGAAACAGACTACGAGGCTGCCCACCAAGAGACCCAGTACTTC | CSVETDYEAAHQETQYF
. | . | TRBJ1-4 | TRBV27 | TGTGCCAGCAGTTTGTCGCTGGTAGCAACTAATGAAAAACTGTTTTTT | CASSLSLVATNEKLFF
. | . | TRBJ2-2 | TRBV6-5 | TGTGCCAGCAGTTACAGTTCTACCGGGGAGCTGTTTTTT | CASSYSSTGELFF
. | TRBD1 | TRBJ2-3 | TRBV7-9 | TGTGCCAGCAGCTTAGCAGGGGACAGGTACGGCACAGATACGCAGTATTTT | CASSLAGDRYGTDTQYF
. | . | TRBJ1-4 | TRBV3-1/TRBV3-2 | TGTGCCAGCAGCCAAGACCCACAAGAAAAACTGTTTTTT | CASSQDPQEKLFF
once | . | TRBJ1-1 | TRBV6-2/TRBV6-3 | TGTGCCAGCAGTTTTCAGGGACGGGACACTGAAGCTTTCTTT | CASSFQGRDTEAFF
few | . | TRBJ1-1 | TRBV19 | TGTGCCAGTAAATATTCACTAATGAACACTGAAGCTTTCTTT | CASKYSLMNTEAFF
. | . | TRBJ1-2 | TRBV5-1 | TGCGCCAGCAGCCCATCTCAAAACACCCTCAACTATGGCTACACCTTC | CASSPSQNTLNYGYTF
. | TRBD1 | TRBJ2-5 | TRBV9 | TGTGCCAGCAGCGCTAGGGGACAGCTACAAGAGACCCAGTACTTC | CASSARGQLQETQYF
. | . | TRBJ2-1 | TRBV10-3 | TGTGCCATCACCACACCTAGCGAGGGTGCGAATGAGCAGTTCTTC | CAITTPSEGANEQFF
. | TRBD1 | TRBJ1-4 | TRBV30 | TGTGCCTGGAGAAGGCAGGGGGGAGAAAAACTGTTTTTT | CAWRRQGGEKLFF
. | . | TRBJ1-2 | TRBV6-4 | TGTGCCAGCAGTGACTCGAGTCTCGGAGCGGGGGGGAACTATGGCTACACCTTC | CASSDSSLGAGGNYGYTF
. | TRBD1 | TRBJ1-2 | TRBV27 | TGTGCCAGCAGTCCTAAACAGGGGGTTGGCTACACCTTC | CASSPKQGVGYTF
. | . | TRBJ1-1 | TRBV5-1 | TGCGCCAGCAGCTTGGATCAGGGGCGCAACCCTGAAGCTTTCTTT | CASSLDQGRNPEAFF
. | . | TRBJ1-4 | TRBV7-8 | TGTGCCAGCAGCTCGACGCCAAGGCCAACTAATGAAAAACTGTTTTTT | CASSSTPRPTNEKLFF
. | TRBD1 | TRBJ2-6 | TRBV27 | TGTGCCAGCAGTTCGATACAGGGGTGGGGTGGGGCCAACGTCCTGACTTTC | CASSSIQGWGGANVLTF
. | . | TRBJ2-7 | TRBV7-8 | TGTGCCAGCAGCTTTAAGAGGTTGTACTTC | CASSFKRLYF
. | . | TRBJ1-1 | TRBV6-1 | TGTGCCAGCAGTGAAGCTGTACGGAACACTGAAGCTTTCTTT | CASSEAVRNTEAFF
once | . | TRBJ2-2 | TRBV10-1 | TGCGCCAACTCGCAACTAGGGGTCGGGGAGCTGTTTTTT | CANSQLGVGELFF
. | . | TRBJ2-1 | TRBV11-2 | TGTGCCAGCAGCTTAACAAGGGGGGGTTACAATGAGCAGTTCTTC | CASSLTRGGYNEQFF
few | . | TRBJ1-2 | TRBV9 | TGTGCCAGCAGCGTAGTCCCCGACACTACCATTTATGGCTACACCTTC | CASSVVPDTTIYGYTF
. | TRBD2 | TRBJ2-1 | TRBV25-1 | TGTGCCAGCAGTGGGGCGGGGGGCCTTTCATACAATGAGCAGTTCTTC | CASSGAGGLSYNEQFF
. | . | TRBJ2-7 | TRBV4-3 | TGCGCCAGCAGCCAAGAATCAGACAGGGGACTAGCTAGCTCCTACGAGCAGTACTTC | CASSQESDRGLASSYEQYF
. | TRBD1 | TRBJ1-5 | TRBV10-3 | TGTGCCATCAGGGGACAGGCTAATCAGCCCCAGCATTTT | CAIRGQANQPQHF
once | . | TRBJ1-2 | TRBV29-1 | TGCAGCGTTGTGGAGAAAACCTATGGCTACACCTTC | CSVVEKTYGYTF
. | TRBD2 | TRBJ2-1 | TRBV2 | TGTGCCAGCAACCCTAGCGGGGGTACAAAGTACAATGAGCAGTTCTTC | CASNPSGGTKYNEQFF
. | TRBD2 | TRBJ2-7 | TRBV3-1/TRBV3-2 | TGTGCCAGCAGCCGAGGACTAGCGGGGGTCTACGAGCAGTACTTC | CASSRGLAGVYEQYF
. | . | TRBJ1-1 | TRBV27 | TGTGCCAGCAGTTTGTCCAGGGTCGCTGAAGCTTTCTTT | CASSLSRVAEAFF
. | . | TRBJ2-5 | TRBV6-5 | TGTGCCAGCAGTCGACAGGCCCAAGAGACCCAGTACTTC | CASSRQAQETQYF
. | TRBD1 | TRBJ2-3 | TRBV5-5 | TGTGCCAGCAGCCCCTGGACAGGGGGCGGCCCAGATACGCAGTATTTT | CASSPWTGGGPDTQYF
few | . | TRBJ1-2 | TRBV5-1 | TGCGCCAGCAGCTTGTTGGTGGGATCTGGCTACACCTTC | CASSLLVGSGYTF
. | . | TRBJ1-3 | TRBV7-9 | TGTGCCAGCAGCTTAAGGCTTGACGGAAACACCATATATTTT | CASSLRLDGNTIYF
. | . | TRBJ1-6 | TRBV6-6 | TGTGCCAGCAGTTACTCTGAGCTCGGTTCACCCCTCCACTTT | CASSYSELGSPLHF
. | TRBD2 | TRBJ2-1 | TRBV7-3 | TGTGCCAGCAGCTCGCTAGCGGGGGGTGAGCAGTTCTTC | CASSSLAGGEQFF
. | TRBD1 | TRBJ1-1 | TRBV18 | TGTGCCAGCTCACCATACAAGGGGGCGAGGACTGAAGCTTTCTTT | CASSPYKGARTEAFF
. | . | TRBJ1-1 | TRBV6-4 | TGTGCCAGCAGTGCCAGATTGAACACTGAAGCTTTCTTT | CASSARLNTEAFF
. | . | TRBJ2-2 | TRBV14 | TGTGCCAGCAGCCAAGATTTAGGCGGGGGCCTCTTCCCCGGGGAGCTGTTTTTT | CASSQDLGGGLFPGELFF
. | TRBD2 | TRBJ2-2 | TRBV3-1/TRBV3-2 | TGTGCCAGCAGCGGACTTACCCTAGCGGGTACCGGGGAGCTGTTTTTT | CASSGLTLAGTGELFF
. | TRBD2 | TRBJ2-3 | TRBV5-1 | TGCGCCAGCAGCATTCTACTAGCGGATGGGAGGCAGTATTTT | CASSILLADGRQYF
. | TRBD1 | TRBJ2-7 | TRBV13 | TGTGCCAGCAGTCGGGACAGGGACTACGAGCAGTACTTC | CASSRDRDYEQYF
. | . | TRBJ1-4 | TRBV11-2 | TGTGCCAGCAGCCAACTCGCAACTAATGAAAAACTGTTTTTT | CASSQLATNEKLFF
. | . | TRBJ2-3 | TRBV13 | TGTGCCAGCAGCCTACCGGCGGGAACGGGGCGCACAGATACGCAGTATTTT | CASSLPAGTGRTDTQYF
once | . | TRBJ1-1 | TRBV19 | TGTGCCAGTAGTCAAGGGGCAGGGGCTGAAGCTTTCTTT | CASSQGAGAEAFF
. | . | TRBJ1-1 | TRBV12-3/TRBV12-4 | TGTGCCAGCAGTTTAGTAGGGGTTGAAGCTTTCTTT | CASSLVGVEAFF